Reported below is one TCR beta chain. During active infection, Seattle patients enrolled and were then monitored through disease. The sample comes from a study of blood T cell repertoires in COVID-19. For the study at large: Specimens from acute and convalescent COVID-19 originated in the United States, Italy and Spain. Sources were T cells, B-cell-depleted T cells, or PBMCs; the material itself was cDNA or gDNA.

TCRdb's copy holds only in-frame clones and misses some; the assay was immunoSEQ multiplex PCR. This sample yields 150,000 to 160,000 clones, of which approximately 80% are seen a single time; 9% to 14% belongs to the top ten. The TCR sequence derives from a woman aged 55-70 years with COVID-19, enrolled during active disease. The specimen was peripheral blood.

CDR3 loop: CASSSPGGPGEQFF. The CDR3 DNA reads as TGTGCCAGCAGCTCGCCCGGAGGGCCGGGTGAGCAGTTCTTC. The V and J genes are TRBV7-9 and TRBJ2-1, with a tentative D call TRBD2 (6 bases). The CDR3 consists of 14 residues. Germline values: CDR1 SEHNR, CDR2 FQNEAQ (reference sequence). Trimming took off 4 bases at V and 9 bases at J, with 16 bases between the two ends. The whole variable domain, remainder taken from reference TRBV7-9 and TRBJ2-1, is DTGVSQNPRHKITKRGQNVTFRCDPISEHNRLYWYRQTLGQGPEFLTYFQNEAQLEKSRLLSDRFSAERPKGSFSTLEIQRTEQGDSAMYLCASSSPGGPGEQFFGPGTRLTVL.